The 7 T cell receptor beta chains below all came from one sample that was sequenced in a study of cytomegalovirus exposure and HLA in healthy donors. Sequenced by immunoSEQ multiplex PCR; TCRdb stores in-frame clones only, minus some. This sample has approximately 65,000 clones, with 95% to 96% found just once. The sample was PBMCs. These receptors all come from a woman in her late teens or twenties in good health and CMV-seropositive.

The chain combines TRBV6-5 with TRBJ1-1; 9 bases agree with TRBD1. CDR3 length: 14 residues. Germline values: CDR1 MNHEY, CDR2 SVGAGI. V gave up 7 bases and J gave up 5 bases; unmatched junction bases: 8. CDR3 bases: TGTGCCAGCACCGGACAGGGGAGATATACTGAAGCTTTCTTT. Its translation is CASTGQGRYTEAFF.

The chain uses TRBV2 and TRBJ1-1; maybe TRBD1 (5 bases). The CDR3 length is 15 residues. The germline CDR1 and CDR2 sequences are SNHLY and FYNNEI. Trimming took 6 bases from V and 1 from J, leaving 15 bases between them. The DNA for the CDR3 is TGTGCCAGCAGGTTCCAATGGACATCGAACACTGAAGCTTTCTTT. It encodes CASRFQWTSNTEAFF. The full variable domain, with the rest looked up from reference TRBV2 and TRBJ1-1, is EPEVTQTPSHQVTQMGQEVILRCVPISNHLYFYWYRQILGQKVEFLVSFYNNEISEKSEIFDDQFSVERPDGSNFTLKIRSTKLEDSAMYFCASRFQWTSNTEAFFGQGTRLTVV.

The CDR3 here is CASSDSVTGDGANVLTF. DNA for the CDR3: TGTGCCAGCAGTGACTCTGTGACAGGGGACGGGGCCAACGTCCTGACTTTC. The chain links TRBV6-4 to TRBJ2-6; 8 bases map to TRBD1. Trimming cost V 0 bases and J 4 bases; bases outside gene matches: 5. CDR3 length: 17 amino acids. Germline lookup yields CDR1 MRHNA and CDR2 SNTAGT.

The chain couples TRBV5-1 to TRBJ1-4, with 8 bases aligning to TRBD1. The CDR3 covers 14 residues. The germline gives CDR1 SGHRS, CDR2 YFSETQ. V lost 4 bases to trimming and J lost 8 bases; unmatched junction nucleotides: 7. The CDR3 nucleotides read TGCGCCAGCAGCCCCTCAGGGGGCGGCGAAAAACTGTTTTTT. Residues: CASSPSGGGEKLFF. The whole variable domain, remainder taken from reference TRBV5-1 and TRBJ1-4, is KAGVTQTPRYLIKTRGQQVTLSCSPISGHRSVSWYQQTPGQGLQFLFEYFSETQRNKGNFPGRFSGRQFSNSRSEMNVSTLELGDSALYLCASSPSGGGEKLFFGSGTQLSVL.

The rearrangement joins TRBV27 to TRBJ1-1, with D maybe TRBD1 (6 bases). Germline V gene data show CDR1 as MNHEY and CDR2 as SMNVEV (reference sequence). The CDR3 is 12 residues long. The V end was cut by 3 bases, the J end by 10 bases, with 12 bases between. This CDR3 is CASSFGYRVAFF. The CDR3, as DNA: TGTGCCAGCAGTTTTGGATACAGGGTAGCTTTCTTT.

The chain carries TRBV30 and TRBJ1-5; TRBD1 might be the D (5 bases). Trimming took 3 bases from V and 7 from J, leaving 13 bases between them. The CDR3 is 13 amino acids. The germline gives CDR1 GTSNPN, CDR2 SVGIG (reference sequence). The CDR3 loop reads CAWSSGVRQPQHF. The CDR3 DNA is TGTGCCTGGAGCTCGGGGGTTAGGCAGCCCCAGCATTTT.

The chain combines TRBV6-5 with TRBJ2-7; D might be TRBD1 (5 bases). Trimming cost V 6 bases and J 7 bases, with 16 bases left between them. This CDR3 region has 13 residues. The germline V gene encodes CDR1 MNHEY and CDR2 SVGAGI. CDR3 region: CASSSSDTVEQYF. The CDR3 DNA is TGTGCCAGCAGCTCTTCGGACACCGTAGAGCAGTACTTC.